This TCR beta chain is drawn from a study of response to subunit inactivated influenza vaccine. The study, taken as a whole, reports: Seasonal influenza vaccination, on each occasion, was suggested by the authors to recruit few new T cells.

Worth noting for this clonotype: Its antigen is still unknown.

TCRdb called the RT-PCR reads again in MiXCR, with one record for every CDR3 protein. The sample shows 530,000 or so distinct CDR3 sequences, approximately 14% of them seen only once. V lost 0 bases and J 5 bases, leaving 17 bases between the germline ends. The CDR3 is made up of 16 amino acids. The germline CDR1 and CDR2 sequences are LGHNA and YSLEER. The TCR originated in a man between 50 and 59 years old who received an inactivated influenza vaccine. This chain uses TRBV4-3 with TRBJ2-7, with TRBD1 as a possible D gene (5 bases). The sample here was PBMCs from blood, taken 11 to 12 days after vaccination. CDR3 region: CASSQDWRAGNHEQYF. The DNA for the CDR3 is TGCGCCAGCAGCCAAGACTGGCGCGCAGGGAACCACGAGCAGTACTTC.